Listed here are 9 T cell receptor beta chains from one sample, sequenced in a study of control samples from healthy donors and cancer patients (dated by TCRdb to 2018 to 2021). The library was made by the immunoSEQ multiplex PCR assay. Imported from immuneACCESS, the table was reduced by TCRdb to in-frame sequences with V and J called. These copies leave out some clones; in studies compared against another copy, an unresolved V gene accounts for under half, and the cause of the remainder is not known. The sample table records about 130,000 clones; roughly 89% of these occur just once. The top ten constitute less than 6% of the sample. The specimen was blood. Receptors were obtained from a man aged 18 to 29 in good health.

The chain recombines TRBV6-6 with TRBJ2-3, with D uncertain. The CDR3 is 14 residues long. Trimming removed 2 bases from V and 1 base from J, with 7 bases in between. The V gene's germline CDR1 is MNHNY and CDR2 SVGAGI (reference sequence). DNA for the CDR3: TGTGCCAGCAGTTACATCCGGGGCACAGATACGCAGTATTTT. Protein: CASSYIRGTDTQYF.

This CDR3 reads CASSTTDDTEAFF. CDR3 coding DNA: TGTGCCAGCAGTACGACAGACGACACTGAAGCTTTCTTT. The rearrangement joins TRBV6-5 to TRBJ1-1; possible D gene TRBD1, 5 bases. Per the germline V gene, CDR1 is MNHEY and CDR2 is SVGAGI. Trimming took 5 bases from V and 3 from J, leaving 10 bases between them. The CDR3 is 13 residues long.

The chain uses TRBV9 and TRBJ2-3; D not certain. The ends were cut back, 0 bases at V and 0 bases at J, with 8 bases in the middle. The CDR3 loop spans 15 amino acids. CDR1 and CDR2 (germline): SGDLS, YYNGEE. CDR3 nucleotide sequence: TGTGCCAGCAGCGTAGCAGCGCCCAGCACAGATACGCAGTATTTT. Its protein is CASSVAAPSTDTQYF.

This rearrangement joins TRBV6-1 to TRBJ1-2; D remains ambiguous. Between the trimmed V and J ends, which lost 0 bases and 7 bases, there was a span of 9 bases. Germline values: CDR1 MNHNS, CDR2 SASEGT. This CDR3 has 13 residues. This CDR3 is CASSEARVTGYTF. The CDR3 region has the DNA TGTGCCAGCAGTGAAGCCCGGGTGACTGGCTACACCTTC.

The table lists this clone with a few counts. The rearrangement joins TRBV6-5 to TRBJ2-3; the D gene is possibly TRBD2 (6 bases). Trimming removed 11 bases from V and 3 bases from J, with 21 bases in between. Germline CDR1 MNHEY, CDR2 SVGAGI. This CDR3 contains 15 residues. The CDR3 loop is CAATFGDSPTDTQYF. For the CDR3, the DNA is TGTGCCGCCACTTTCGGGGACTCCCCTACAGATACGCAGTATTTT.

The rearrangement uses TRBV21-1 and TRBJ1-2; the D segment call TRBD1 is taken from the table without a DNA check. TRBV21-1 corresponds to a pseudogene. CDR3 length: 17 residues. The CDR3 protein is CASRPKGDRENNYGYTF. Written as DNA, the CDR3 is TGTGCCAGCAGACCTAAGGGGGACAGGGAGAATAACTATGGCTACACCTTC.

The chain recombines TRBV9 with TRBJ1-6; a possible D gene is TRBD1 (5 bases). The CDR3 spans 15 residues. CDR1 and CDR2 (germline): SGDLS, YYNGEE. V dropped 7 bases and J dropped 10 bases, with 21 bases sitting between them. The CDR3 DNA follows: TGTGCCAGCTGTAGAGGAGGGAGGGGTGAATCACCCCTCCACTTT. Amino acid sequence: CASCRGGRGESPLHF.

V and J are TRBV7-9 and TRBJ2-5; D not resolved. Germline loops: CDR1 SEHNR, CDR2 FQNEAQ (reference sequence). This CDR3 has 15 amino acids. The germline V and J ends were trimmed by 1 base and 0 bases, with 9 bases remaining between them. Here the CDR3 reads CASSLGGYNQETQYF. The CDR3 DNA sequence: TGTGCCAGCAGCTTAGGTGGTTACAACCAAGAGACCCAGTACTTC.

This chain uses TRBV2 with TRBJ2-3, with 9 bases fitting TRBD2. After removal of 3 bases from V and 2 bases from J, the junction contained 6 bases not matched to a gene. Germline assignment: CDR1 SNHLY and CDR2 FYNNEI. CDR3 length equals 16 residues. The CDR3 nucleotides read TGTGCCAGCAGTGATAGGCTAGCGGGGCCCACAGATACGCAGTATTTT. It translates to CASSDRLAGPTDTQYF.